The 28 T cell receptor beta chains reported below all come from one sample, sequenced in a study of T-cell reconstitution after alpha-beta-depleted transplantation in children (TCRdb year 2016). Receptor amplification or capture employed PCR. The sample was run on an Illumina HiSeq 2500. TCR libraries were prepared with molecular barcoding, using unique molecular identifiers to normalize TCRbeta repertoire quantification. The public reads were quality trimmed at Q25 with fastp and then assembled into clones with MiXCR by TCRdb, keeping productive beta chains. Identical CDR3 protein sequences are pooled into one entry, listed with their most common genes and DNA. Here the sample has about 240,000 distinct CDR3 sequences; over 20% occur a single time. The top ten constitute over 2.5% of the sample. Sample treatment or condition, as interpreted from the label and publication: allogeneic hematopoietic cell transplantation with graft depleted of TCRalphabeta T cells and CD19 B cells.

The sample here was PBMCs, taken before TCRalphabeta/CD19-depleted stem cell transplant. Every receptor here comes from a girl between 2 and 10 years old with Fanconi anemia, due to receive a stem cell transplant.

V gene TRBV29-1 combines with J gene TRBJ2-7; TRBD1 matches at 8 bases. This CDR3 has 13 residues. V lost 4 bases and J lost 2; bases outside the gene matches: 4. Germline lookup yields CDR1 SQVTM and CDR2 ANQGSEA. The CDR3 sequence is CSVGTGSTYEQYF. In DNA form, the CDR3 reads TGCAGCGTTGGGACAGGGTCAACCTACGAGCAGTACTTC.

The chain joins TRBV6-4 to TRBJ2-1; 11 bases map to TRBD2. CDR1 and CDR2 (germline): MRHNA, SNTAGT. The V and J ends lost 6 bases and 0 bases, in that order; junction bases with no gene match: 10. The CDR3 runs 18 residues. The DNA for the CDR3 is TGTGCCAGCAGCCCTTCACTAGCGGGGGTAAGCTCCTACAATGAGCAGTTCTTC. Translation: CASSPSLAGVSSYNEQFF.

This clonotype was found many times. V gene TRBV7-2 combines with J gene TRBJ2-3; maybe TRBD2 (6 bases). Germline V CDR1 and CDR2: SGHTA, FQGNSA. The CDR3 sequence is 15 residues long. Between the trimmed V and J ends, which lost 3 bases and 3 bases, there was a span of 13 bases. The CDR3 DNA sequence: TGTGCCAGCAGCTTGGCGGGATCTGTGACAGATACGCAGTATTTT. Its protein is CASSLAGSVTDTQYF.

The sample holds many counts of this clonotype. The V call is TRBV20-1, the J call TRBJ2-7; possibly TRBD1 for D (5 bases). Germline values: CDR1 DFQATT, CDR2 SNEGSKA (reference sequence). The CDR3 contains 11 residues. Trimming pared 3 bases from V and 3 bases from J, leaving 6 bases between. The CDR3 DNA follows: TGCAGTGCTAGGGACATCTACGAGCAGTACTTC. Its translation is CSARDIYEQYF.

The CDR3 loop reads CAWSTLVTGGSNEQFF. Written as DNA, the CDR3 is TGTGCCTGGAGTACTCTTGTGACAGGGGGGTCCAATGAGCAGTTCTTC. V usage is TRBV30 and J usage is TRBJ2-1; 9 bases match TRBD1. Germline CDR1 reads GTSNPN; CDR2 reads SVGIG (reference sequence). CDR3 length equals 16 residues. Germline trimming cut 2 bases from V and 6 bases from J; bases unmatched to any gene: 11. Filled out from reference TRBV30 and TRBJ2-1, the complete variable domain reads SQTIHQWPATLVQPVGSPLSLECTVEGTSNPNLYWYRQAAGRGLQLLFYSVGIGQISSEVPQNLSASRPQDRQFILSSKKLLLSDSGFYLCAWSTLVTGGSNEQFFGPGTRLTVL.

At least ten counts were recorded for this clonotype. The rearrangement links TRBV29-1 to TRBJ2-6, with D maybe TRBD2 (7 bases). The CDR3 extends over 16 amino acids. V was cut by 1 base and J by 4 bases, with 14 bases left in between. The germline V gene has CDR1 SQVTM and CDR2 ANQGSEA. Here the CDR3 DNA reads TGCAGCGTTGAAGGGGCGGGGGCGCGAGGGGCCAACGTCCTGACTTTC. Translating gives CSVEGAGARGANVLTF.

There are many counts of this clonotype. The rearrangement uses TRBV29-1 and TRBJ2-2; tentative D call: TRBD1 (6 bases). Trimming took off 2 bases at V and 5 bases at J, with 12 bases between the two ends. Germline assignment: CDR1 SQVTM and CDR2 ANQGSEA. The CDR3 totals 14 residues. The CDR3 region is CSVEQGRGTGELFF. The CDR3 DNA follows: TGCAGCGTTGAACAGGGGCGTGGAACCGGGGAGCTGTTTTTT.

A word on this clonotype: A much larger clone lies one base from this, so it may be a read error. The chain carries TRBV5-1 and TRBJ2-1; 10 nucleotides agree with TRBD1. This CDR3 has 16 residues. Germline values: CDR1 SGHRS, CDR2 YFSETQ. CDR3 in DNA: TGCGCCAGCAGTCCAGAGGGACAGGGGTCCTACAATGGGCAGTTCTTC. Its protein product is CASSPEGQGSYNGQFF.

The chain combines TRBV5-1 with TRBJ2-7; 8 nucleotides align to TRBD1. Germline CDR1 SGHRS, CDR2 YFSETQ. V was pared by 4 bases and J by 3 bases, with 6 bases of the junction left unmatched. CDR3 length: 14 amino acids. CDR3 residues: CASSRRDRNYEQYF. The CDR3 nucleotides read TGCGCCAGCAGCAGGCGGGACAGGAACTACGAGCAGTACTTC.

This clonotype has only one observation. The rearrangement links TRBV7-2 to TRBJ2-3; D is possibly TRBD2 (5 bases). The germline gives CDR1 SGHTA, CDR2 FQGNSA. The CDR3 is 15 amino acids. Between the trimmed V and J ends, which lost 0 bases and 1 base, there was a span of 8 bases. The CDR3 is CASSLARAGTDTQYF. The CDR3 nucleotides are TGTGCCAGCAGCTTAGCGAGGGCAGGCACAGATACGCAGTATTTT.

Many counts were recorded for this clonotype. The CDR3, as DNA: TGTGCCAGCAGCCTGACCCTAGCGGGGCCTACCTACGAGCAGTACTTC. Encoded protein: CASSLTLAGPTYEQYF. The chain recombines TRBV3-1 with TRBJ2-7, with 9 bases fitting TRBD2. Per germline, CDR1 LGHDT and CDR2 YNNKEL (reference sequence). Unmatched junction bases numbered 9, after V lost 4 bases and J lost 2 bases. There are 16 residues in the CDR3.

The rearrangement uses TRBV29-1 and TRBJ2-6, with 7 bases fitting TRBD1. This CDR3 contains 14 residues. With V trimmed by 6 bases and J by 0 bases, 2 bases remained unmatched. Germline-derived CDR1 and CDR2 are SQVTM and ANQGSEA. The CDR3 protein is CSVGDSSGANVLTF. CDR3 bases: TGCAGCGTGGGGGACAGCTCTGGGGCCAACGTCCTGACTTTC.

This clonotype was detected a few times. V is TRBV20-1 and J is TRBJ2-7; TRBD2 is a possible D gene (5 bases). The CDR3 is 17 amino acids. Between the trimmed V and J ends, which lost 0 bases and 0 bases, there was a span of 18 bases. Germline lookup yields CDR1 DFQATT and CDR2 SNEGSKA (reference sequence). CDR3 in amino acids: CSARDGSRTSSSYEQYF. In DNA, the CDR3 is TGCAGTGCTAGAGATGGATCCCGGACTTCGAGCTCCTACGAGCAGTACTTC.

For the CDR3, the DNA is TGTGCCAGCAGCCAAGATCTGCCAGGGGGTGAGGAAGCTTTCTTT. Translating gives CASSQDLPGGEEAFF. The chain combines TRBV3-1 with TRBJ1-1; 7 bases fit TRBD1. V lost 0 bases, J lost 8 bases, and 9 bases stayed unmatched. The V gene's germline CDR1 is LGHDT and CDR2 YNNKEL (reference sequence). There are 15 residues in the CDR3.

This clonotype has at least ten counts. The CDR3 loop reads CASTGTDKNEQYF. CDR3 coding DNA: TGTGCCAGCACCGGGACAGATAAGAACGAGCAGTACTTC. This rearrangement joins TRBV12-3 or TRBV12-4 to TRBJ2-7, with 7 bases fitting TRBD1. This CDR3 has 13 residues. The J segment lost 5 bases and the V segment lost 7 bases, leaving 8 bases of the junction unmatched.

This clonotype appeared a few times. The CDR3 sequence: CATSRLLAGGLDEQFF. CDR3 sequence (DNA): TGTGCCACCAGCAGATTACTAGCGGGGGGTCTAGATGAGCAGTTCTTC. The chain joins TRBV15 to TRBJ2-1; 12 nucleotides line up with TRBD2. The CDR3 is 16 residues long. Trimming took 2 bases from V and 8 from J; bases not matched to a gene: 7. Germline V gene sequence: CDR1 LNHNV, CDR2 YYDKDF (reference sequence). The whole variable domain, filled in from reference TRBV15 and TRBJ2-1, reads DAMVIQNPRYQVTQFGKPVTLSCSQTLNHNVMYWYQQKSSQAPKLLFHYYDKDFNNEADTPDNFQSRRPNTSFCFLDIRSPGLGDTAMYLCATSRLLAGGLDEQFFGPGTRLTVL.

As for this clonotype: The CDR3 does not end in the conserved phenylalanine or tryptophan, so this is likely a read error. The gene calls are TRBV9 and TRBJ1-3, with D hard to call. The CDR3 has 16 amino acids. CDR1 and CDR2 (germline): SGDLS, YYNGEE. The germline V and J ends were trimmed by 0 bases and 0 bases, with 10 bases remaining between them. The CDR3 here is CASSVGGGSSGNTIYC. In DNA, the CDR3 is TGTGCCAGCAGCGTAGGCGGAGGCAGCTCTGGAAACACCATATATTGT.

This clonotype was picked up a small number of times. The rearrangement uses TRBV18 and TRBJ2-7; 8 bases are a match to TRBD2. V was pared by 6 bases and J by 8 bases, with 6 bases of the junction left unmatched. Germline values: CDR1 KGHSH, CDR2 LQKENI. The CDR3 has 12 amino acids. CDR3 DNA: TGTGCCAGCTCCCTACAGCGGGAGAAGCAGTACTTC. Its translation is CASSLQREKQYF.

The chain is built from TRBV20-1 and TRBJ1-1; D remains unclear. CDR1 and CDR2 (germline): DFQATT, SNEGSKA (reference sequence). The V end lost 2 bases, the J end lost 1 base, and 8 bases lay between the germline ends. The CDR3 is 13 residues long. The CDR3 region is CSARPTRNTEAFF. The CDR3 DNA reads as TGCAGTGCTAGACCCACAAGGAACACTGAAGCTTTCTTT.

This clonotype was seen a few times. CDR3 region: CASSQAISLAGGNEQFF. CDR3 DNA sequence: TGTGCCAGCAGCCAAGCGATCTCCCTAGCGGGAGGAAATGAGCAGTTCTTC. This chain connects TRBV3-1 to TRBJ2-1; 11 nucleotides match TRBD2. Germline V gene sequence: CDR1 LGHDT, CDR2 YNNKEL (reference sequence). After removal of 1 base from V and 7 bases from J, the junction contained 9 bases not matched to a gene. The CDR3 is made up of 17 amino acids.

This clonotype occurred a few times. This chain connects TRBV20-1 to TRBJ2-3; D is uncertain. V was trimmed by 3 bases and J by 3 bases, leaving 7 bases between them. CDR3 length: 12 amino acids. CDR1 is DFQATT, CDR2 SNEGSKA, per germline (reference sequence). The CDR3: CSASRETDTQYF. The CDR3 DNA follows: TGCAGTGCTAGTAGAGAAACAGATACGCAGTATTTT.

The chain is built from TRBV12-3 or TRBV12-4 and TRBJ2-7; TRBD2 matches 10 bases. V trimming: 6 bases; J trimming: 2 bases; junction bases outside the gene matches: 4. This CDR3 contains 14 residues. This CDR3 reads CASSRSGRAYEQYF. CDR3 nucleotides: TGTGCCAGCAGCCGGAGCGGGAGGGCCTACGAGCAGTACTTC.

This chain connects TRBV20-1 to TRBJ2-7, with 11 positions matching TRBD1. CDR3 length: 14 residues. The germline V gene encodes CDR1 DFQATT and CDR2 SNEGSKA (reference sequence). Losses at the gene ends were 6 bases for V and 2 bases for J; bases not matched to a gene: 6. This CDR3 reads CSALRTGGPYEQYF. CDR3 nucleotides: TGCAGTGCCCTAAGGACAGGGGGCCCCTACGAGCAGTACTTC.

The table lists this clonotype with a few counts. The V gene is TRBV20-1, the J gene TRBJ2-3, with 10 bases aligning to TRBD2. The CDR3 extends over 15 amino acids. With 3 bases clipped from V and 3 bases from J, the junction kept 6 bases outside the gene matches. From germline, CDR1 is DFQATT and CDR2 SNEGSKA (reference sequence). The CDR3 loop reads CSASAAGGWTDTQYF. Written as DNA, the CDR3 is TGCAGTGCTAGCGCAGCGGGGGGGTGGACAGATACGCAGTATTTT.

The gene calls are TRBV20-1 and TRBJ2-7; the D gene is possibly TRBD2 (5 bases). The CDR3 contains 11 residues. V lost 6 bases to trimming and J lost 2 bases, with 8 bases between them. The V gene's germline CDR1 is DFQATT and CDR2 SNEGSKA (reference sequence). The CDR3 DNA reads as TGCAGTGCAGCGGTTACCTACGAGCAGTACTTC. The encoded protein is CSAAVTYEQYF.

The chain recombines TRBV20-1 with TRBJ2-3; TRBD2 matches at 9 bases. Germline values: CDR1 DFQATT, CDR2 SNEGSKA (reference sequence). The CDR3 is 15 residues long. V shed 1 base, J shed 5 bases, and the junction held 7 bases outside the gene matches. CDR3 nucleotides: TGCAGTGCTAGAGCCCTAGCGGGAAGGGGAGATACGCAGTATTTT. This gives the protein CSARALAGRGDTQYF.

In nucleotides, the CDR3 is TGTGCCAGCTCACGACTCCAAGAGACCCAGTACTTC. Encoded protein: CASSRLQETQYF. The chain is built from TRBV18 and TRBJ2-5; no firm D call. Germline V gene sequence: CDR1 KGHSH, CDR2 LQKENI. This CDR3 is built from 12 residues. Trimming cost V 4 bases and J 1 base, with 4 bases left between them. The variable domain in full, completed from reference TRBV18 and TRBJ2-5, reads NAGVMQNPRHLVRRRGQEARLRCSPMKGHSHVYWYRQLPEEGLKFMVYLQKENIIDESGMPKERFSAEFPKEGPSILRIQQVVRGDSAAYFCASSRLQETQYFGPGTRLLVL.

The chain recombines TRBV29-1 with TRBJ2-1, with D perhaps matching TRBD1 (6 bases). Germline V gene sequence: CDR1 SQVTM, CDR2 ANQGSEA. V was clipped by 4 bases and J by 9 bases, with 10 bases between them. The CDR3 runs to 11 residues. The CDR3 here is CSVVQGSEQFF. The CDR3, as DNA: TGCAGCGTTGTCCAGGGGAGTGAGCAGTTCTTC.